Listed here are 7 T cell receptor beta chains from one sample, sequenced in a study of regulatory T cells in long-lasting Graves disease. Indicated time point: persistent/refractory GD, antithyroid drugs over 5 years with positive TRAb. Isolated PBMC RNA provided the starting material for the TCR library. Building of the TCR beta libraries involved iRepertoire HTBI primers and Arm-PCR of CDR3 regions. TCRdb passed the multiplex PCR reads through MiXCR, listing each CDR3 protein once. The sample records roughly 430,000 distinct CDR3 sequences, roughly 21% being singletons. The sample consisted of peripheral blood mononuclear cells (PBMCs), taken when the disease was refractory, from a patient treated with antithyroid drugs. The receptor source for this set is a female donor with Graves disease.

The chain links TRBV3-1 to TRBJ2-2, with a tentative D call TRBD2 (6 bases). There are 13 residues in the CDR3. In germline, CDR1 is LGHDT, CDR2 YNNKEL (reference sequence). V was pared by 5 bases and J by 6 bases, with 10 bases between. The CDR3 sequence: CASSSRGSGELFF. The DNA of the CDR3 is TGTGCCAGCAGCTCCCGGGGGTCCGGGGAGCTGTTTTTT.

This clonotype was found many times. The chain couples TRBV7-2 to TRBJ1-3; 9 positions match TRBD1. This CDR3 has 16 residues. The germline V gene encodes CDR1 SGHTA and CDR2 FQGNSA. V gave up 6 bases and J gave up 3 bases; unmatched junction bases: 9. The CDR3 loop reads CASSPTTGGNGNTIYF. The CDR3 nucleotides are TGTGCCAGCAGTCCTACCACAGGGGGCAATGGAAACACCATATATTTT. Supplemented by reference TRBV7-2 and TRBJ1-3, the full variable domain reads GAGVSQSPSNKVTEKGKDVELRCDPISGHTALYWYRQSLGQGLEFLIYFQGNSAPDKSGLPSDRFSAERTGGSVSTLTIQRTQQEDSAVYLCASSPTTGGNGNTIYFGEGSWLTVV.

This clonotype was detected many times. The chain carries TRBV12-3 or TRBV12-4 and TRBJ1-2, with TRBD1 matching over 8 bases. The CDR3 length is 15 residues. With 3 bases clipped from V and 7 bases from J, the junction kept 10 bases outside the gene matches. CDR3 in DNA: TGTGCCAGCAGTTTGGGAGGGACAGGAACTCTTGGCTACACCTTC. Encoded protein: CASSLGGTGTLGYTF.

The CDR3 sequence: CASSTEKGITGELFF. The CDR3 DNA sequence: TGTGCCAGCAGCACGGAGAAGGGAATCACCGGGGAGCTGTTTTTT. V usage is TRBV6-2 or TRBV6-3 and J usage is TRBJ2-2; D unclear. Per germline, CDR1 MNHEY and CDR2 SVGEGT. Trimming shortened V by 6 bases and J by 4 bases, and 15 bases separated the two germline ends. This CDR3 has 15 residues.

The table lists this clonotype with many counts. The chain recombines TRBV19 with TRBJ2-5; no definite D call. The CDR3 runs to 12 residues. CDR1 is LNHDA, CDR2 SQIVND, per germline (reference sequence). V was pared by 8 bases and J by 2 bases, with 9 bases between. CDR3 sequence: CASSKYQETQYF. Written as DNA, the CDR3 is TGTGCCAGTTCTAAGTATCAAGAGACCCAGTACTTC.

The CDR3 DNA follows: TGTGCCATCGGGACTAGCGGGAGTATCGATGAGCAGTTCTTC. It translates to CAIGTSGSIDEQFF. V gene TRBV10-3 combines with J gene TRBJ2-1; 14 nucleotides agree with TRBD2. V was clipped by 8 bases and J by 8 bases; unmatched bases: 5. This CDR3 comprises 14 residues. CDR1 ENHRY and CDR2 SYGVKD come from the germline V gene.

Concerning this clonotype: A much larger clone sits a single nucleotide away, making a read error possible. The chain is built from TRBV6-2 or TRBV6-3 and TRBJ2-5; D is ambiguous. The CDR3 is 14 residues long. Germline values: CDR1 MNHEY, CDR2 SVGEGT. The CDR3 coding sequence is TGTGTCAGCAGTTACGGTGGCCCTGAGGAGACCCAGTACTTC. Its protein product is CVSSYGGPEETQYF.